Listed below are T cell receptor beta chains from one sample, sequenced in a study of breast tumors, draining lymph nodes, adjacent tissues. Each CDR3 protein gets one entry after TCRdb re-called the multiplex PCR reads with MiXCR. The table lists around 230,000 distinct CDR3 sequences, 30% to 35% of them singletons. Sequenced material: axillary lymph node tissue. The receptors derive from a female donor with breast cancer. Some clones in this sample may be carry-over from other donors' samples. Both conserved end residues are part of each CDR3. A D gene is named only where the DNA matches it firmly.

D: NA; V: TRBV25-1; J: TRBJ1-5; CDR3: CASSLGGRVSNQPQHF
D: NA; V: TRBV7-2; J: NA; CDR3: CASSQGASASRGKEAFF
D: NA; V: TRBV19; J: TRBJ2-3; CDR3: CASLRPGSDTQYF
D: TRBD1; V: TRBV2; J: TRBJ2-3; CDR3: CASSGGQGASDTQYF
D: TRBD2; V: TRBV6-6; J: TRBJ2-5; CDR3: CASSYFGGGQFSIQETQYF
D: NA; V: TRBV5-1; J: TRBJ1-4; CDR3: CASSLTGSATNEKLFF
D: NA; V: TRBV5-1; J: TRBJ1-4; CDR3: CASSLDRSTDINEKLFF
D: TRBD2; V: TRBV5-6; J: TRBJ2-5; CDR3: CASSQLAGGYQETQYF
D: NA; V: TRBV6-7; J: NA; CDR3: CASSHPGSNQPQHF
D: TRBD1; V: TRBV2; J: TRBJ1-5; CDR3: CASSLDRRSNQPQHF
D: NA; V: TRBV30; J: TRBJ2-7; CDR3: CAWASVDEQYF
D: NA; V: TRBV29-1; J: TRBJ2-7; CDR3: CSEGVYGSYEQYF
D: NA; V: TRBV7-9; J: TRBJ1-1; CDR3: CASSEGMTEAFF
D: TRBD1; V: TRBV5-1; J: TRBJ2-7; CDR3: CASRHQTGTGGYEQYF